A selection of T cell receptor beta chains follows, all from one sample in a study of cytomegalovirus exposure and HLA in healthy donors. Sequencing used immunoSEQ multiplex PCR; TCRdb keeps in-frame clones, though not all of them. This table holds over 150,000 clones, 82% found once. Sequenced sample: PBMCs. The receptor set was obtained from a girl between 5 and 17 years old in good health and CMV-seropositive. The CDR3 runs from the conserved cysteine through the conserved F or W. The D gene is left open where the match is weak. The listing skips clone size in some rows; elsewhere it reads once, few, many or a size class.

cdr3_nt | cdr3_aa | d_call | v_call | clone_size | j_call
TGTGCCAGCTCCGGGCCGGGAACGAGGGCCTACGAGCAGTACTTC | CASSGPGTRAYEQYF | . | TRBV18 | . | TRBJ2-7
TGCGCCAGCAGCCAAGATCTTGGCGGGACTTATGGCTACACCTTC | CASSQDLGGTYGYTF | . | TRBV4-3 | . | TRBJ1-2
TGCGCCAGCAGCTTGGCGGGGGGGCAATACGAGCAGTACTTC | CASSLAGGQYEQYF | TRBD2 | TRBV5-1 | . | TRBJ2-7
TGTGCCAGCAGTTACACCGCAGGGAGAGGGGGAGAGACCCAGTACTTC | CASSYTAGRGGETQYF | . | TRBV6-5 | . | TRBJ2-5
TGCAGCGTTGATCCCCTGACAGGCCCGGAAGCTTTCTTT | CSVDPLTGPEAFF | . | TRBV29-1 | . | TRBJ1-1
TGTGCCAGCAGCTTAGGGTCAAGGAGGTACGAGCAGTACTTC | CASSLGSRRYEQYF | . | TRBV11-2 | once | TRBJ2-7
TGTGCCACCAGCAGAGGGTGGCAGGGACTTCTGGAGACCCAGTACTTC | CATSRGWQGLLETQYF | . | TRBV15 | . | TRBJ2-5
TGTGCCAGCTCACCGGAAACAGGGGCGCCTATGAACACTGAAGCTTTCTTT | CASSPETGAPMNTEAFF | TRBD1 | TRBV18 | . | TRBJ1-1
TGTGCCAACTCCCCGGACAGGGGGCTCTCTGATACGCAGTATTTT | CANSPDRGLSDTQYF | TRBD1 | TRBV2 | . | TRBJ2-3
TGTGCCAGCAGTTTATACGTCGGGGGGCTGATCGGGGAGCTGTTTTTT | CASSLYVGGLIGELFF | . | TRBV27 | . | TRBJ2-2
TGCAGCGTTGAAGGGGCCCAAATGAACACTGAAGCTTTCTTT | CSVEGAQMNTEAFF | . | TRBV29-1 | . | TRBJ1-1
TGCGCCAGCAGCGGAAGACAGGGATCGGAACGCACCATATATTTT | CASSGRQGSERTIYF | TRBD1 | TRBV5-1 | . | TRBJ1-3
TGCGCCAGCAGCTATCCGGGACTAGCGGCCCGGGATACGCAGTATTTT | CASSYPGLAARDTQYF | TRBD2 | TRBV5-1 | . | TRBJ2-3
TGTGCCAGCAGCTCGGGGGTAACAGGGGGGACTAATGAAAAACTGTTTTTT | CASSSGVTGGTNEKLFF | TRBD1 | TRBV7-9 | . | TRBJ1-4
TGTGCCAGCAGCTTCAGGAGGAGGGAAAAACTGTTTTTT | CASSFRRREKLFF | . | TRBV7-6 | . | TRBJ1-4
TGTGCCAGCTCATTTATGTTTTGGAGGAAGACAGGGGTGTCCCAAACAGTTCCTGAAGCTTTCTTT | CASSFMFWRKTGVSQTVPEAFF | TRBD1 | TRBV18 | . | TRBJ1-1
TGTGCCAGCAGTTATGACAGGGACGGGAACTATGGCTACACCTTC | CASSYDRDGNYGYTF | TRBD1 | TRBV6-5 | . | TRBJ1-2
TGTGCCAGCAGGGCCGCAGGGACAGATACGCAGTATTTT | CASRAAGTDTQYF | . | TRBV28 | . | TRBJ2-3
TGCGCCAGCAGTGACAGAGGCTCCCCCGGGGAGCTGTTTTTT | CASSDRGSPGELFF | . | TRBV10-1 | . | TRBJ2-2
TGTGCCAGCGGACGTGACGTGACAGGGCGTGAAAAACTGTTTTTT | CASGRDVTGREKLFF | TRBD1 | TRBV27 | . | TRBJ1-4
TGCGCCAGCAGCTTGGAGGGCAGGGGGGTCTGGTATGAGCAGTTCTTC | CASSLEGRGVWYEQFF | . | TRBV5-1 | . | TRBJ2-1
TGTGCCAGCAGCTTACGTCAGGGTCGTCAGCCCCAGCATTTT | CASSLRQGRQPQHF | . | TRBV7-2 | . | TRBJ1-5
TGCGCCAGCAGACGGGACAGGGGAGACTATGGCTACACCTTC | CASRRDRGDYGYTF | TRBD1 | TRBV5-1 | . | TRBJ1-2
TGCGCCAGCAGCTTGATGGCGGTGAGCTCTGGGGCCAACGTCCTGACTTTC | CASSLMAVSSGANVLTF | . | TRBV5-1 | few | TRBJ2-6
TGTGCCTGGAGTGTAATCAGGGAAGAGACCCAGTACTTC | CAWSVIREETQYF | . | TRBV30 | . | TRBJ2-5
TGTGCCAGCAGCCAAGGCGGAGACAGCACAGATACGCAGTATTTT | CASSQGGDSTDTQYF | . | TRBV7-9 | . | TRBJ2-3
TGTGCCAGCAGCCTCAAAGCCGGGGTGAACTATGGCTACACCTTC | CASSLKAGVNYGYTF | . | TRBV13 | few | TRBJ1-2
TGCGCCAGCAGCCCACCTCGGGTAGCGGGAGCTAATGAGCAGTTCTTC | CASSPPRVAGANEQFF | TRBD2 | TRBV4-1 | . | TRBJ2-1
TGTGCCAGCAGTGACCGGGACACCTTAGCCAAAAACATTCAGTACTTC | CASSDRDTLAKNIQYF | . | TRBV27 | . | TRBJ2-4
TGTGCCAGCAGCCTTAGCGGGGGGGCCTTCTACGAGCAGTACTTC | CASSLSGGAFYEQYF | TRBD2 | TRBV27 | . | TRBJ2-7
TGCGCCAGCAGCTTGGAACGGTCCTACAATGAGCAGTTCTTC | CASSLERSYNEQFF | . | TRBV5-1 | . | TRBJ2-1
TGTGCCAGCAGCGTAGGGGACAGTCTTTCCTACGAGCAGTACTTC | CASSVGDSLSYEQYF | TRBD1 | TRBV9 | . | TRBJ2-7
TGCGCCAGCAGCTTAGACAGGGTAGGCGAGCAGTACTTC | CASSLDRVGEQYF | TRBD1 | TRBV5-1 | . | TRBJ2-7
TGCAGCGCAAGGCCGGGACAGGGGGCCAATGAGCAGTTCTTC | CSARPGQGANEQFF | TRBD1 | TRBV29-1 | . | TRBJ2-1
TGTGCCAGCAGCGCCGACAGGGGAGTTGGAAACACCATATATTTT | CASSADRGVGNTIYF | TRBD1 | TRBV9 | . | TRBJ1-3
TGTGCCAGCAGCTTAGGGGCTTACAGGGGGCCGGGAGAGACCCAGTACTTC | CASSLGAYRGPGETQYF | TRBD1 | TRBV7-9 | . | TRBJ2-5
TGCGCCAGCAGCGTACTACCGACTAGCGGGAGGGCCTACGAGCAGTTCTTC | CASSVLPTSGRAYEQFF | TRBD2 | TRBV5-1 | . | TRBJ2-1
TGCAGCGTTCAAGGGGGGACTAGCGGGGGGACAGATACGCAGTATTTT | CSVQGGTSGGTDTQYF | TRBD2 | TRBV29-1 | . | TRBJ2-3
TGTGCCAGCAGGACAGGGTTTCTTCAGCCCCAGCATTTT | CASRTGFLQPQHF | TRBD1 | TRBV28 | once | TRBJ1-5
TGTGCCAGCAGCTTAACGAGACGAGGGAACACTGAAGCTTTCTTT | CASSLTRRGNTEAFF | . | TRBV7-9 | . | TRBJ1-1
TGCAGCGCCCGGACTAGCGGGGGCTACGAGCAGTACTTC | CSARTSGGYEQYF | TRBD2 | TRBV29-1 | once | TRBJ2-7
TGTGCCAGCAGTTTTTTTCGGGGGGACTACCAGCCCCAGCATTTT | CASSFFRGDYQPQHF | . | TRBV5-8 | few | TRBJ1-5
TGTGCCAGCAGTATGGGGCTGGGGGAAAAACTGTTTTTT | CASSMGLGEKLFF | . | TRBV2 | few | TRBJ1-4
TGTGCCACCAGCAGAGATTTCCCCGAAACGGACAGCTATGGCTACACCTTC | CATSRDFPETDSYGYTF | . | TRBV15 | . | TRBJ1-2
TGTGCCAGTAGTTATCAGAGGGCGGGCACTGAAGCTTTCTTT | CASSYQRAGTEAFF | . | TRBV19 | few | TRBJ1-1
TGTGCCTGGAACGGCAGGATGGATTCACCCCTCCACTTT | CAWNGRMDSPLHF | . | TRBV30 | . | TRBJ1-6
TGCGCCAGCAGCCTCAGGGACAGGGCTAATGAAAAACTGTTTTTT | CASSLRDRANEKLFF | TRBD1 | TRBV10-1 | . | TRBJ1-4
TGTGCCAGCAGCTTATCAGGGACAGGGGGCCGGGAGACCCAGTACTTC | CASSLSGTGGRETQYF | TRBD1 | TRBV7-9 | . | TRBJ2-5
TGTGCCAGCAGAACCGACAGGGAAGACACTGAAGCTTTCTTT | CASRTDREDTEAFF | TRBD1 | TRBV6-1 | once | TRBJ1-1
TGTGCCAGCAGCAAAAAGGGGGCGCAGGGGACCGGCTACACCTTC | CASSKKGAQGTGYTF | . | TRBV21-1 | . | TRBJ1-2
TGTGCCAGCAGCTTCACAGCAGGGCGATTGGTTTTGTGGAGCAATCAGCCCCAGCATTTT | CASSFTAGRLVLWSNQPQHF | . | TRBV5-8 | once | TRBJ1-5
TGTGCCAGCTCATCGGGACAGAACACTGAAGCTTTCTTT | CASSSGQNTEAFF | . | TRBV18 | . | TRBJ1-1
TGCGCCAGCAGCTCTCAACGACAGAGTTCCTCTTCTGAGCAGTTCTTC | CASSSQRQSSSSEQFF | . | TRBV5-1 | once | TRBJ2-1
TGTGCCAGCATCCCTGGGGGGGGGCAGTATCGCTACACCTTC | CASIPGGGQYRYTF | . | TRBV28 | . | TRBJ1-2
TGCGCCAGCAGCTTGGTATCTAGCGGGACCTACGAGCAGTACTTC | CASSLVSSGTYEQYF | TRBD2 | TRBV5-1 | . | TRBJ2-7
TGTGCCAGCAGCGTCTCTTTGTTGACAGGTACAGATACGCAGTATTTT | CASSVSLLTGTDTQYF | . | TRBV9 | . | TRBJ2-3
TGTGCCAGTAGTATAACGGCGGGGGGAGAGACCCAGTACTTC | CASSITAGGETQYF | TRBD2 | TRBV19 | . | TRBJ2-5
TGCAGCGTAAATGACAGGGGAAACACTGAAGCTTTCTTT | CSVNDRGNTEAFF | TRBD1 | TRBV29-1 | . | TRBJ1-1
TGTGCCTGGAGTGAATTGACAGGGGATAATGAAAAACTGTTTTTT | CAWSELTGDNEKLFF | TRBD1 | TRBV30 | once | TRBJ1-4
TGTGCCAGCAGCCCCGGGACACCACCCACCGGGGAGCTGTTTTTT | CASSPGTPPTGELFF | . | TRBV6-5 | once | TRBJ2-2